Only a few counts were recorded for the clone carrying this T cell receptor (beta chain). Its cognate antigen is unknown. The sequencing template was cDNA reverse transcribed from extracted RNA. Data came from immunoSEQ multiplex PCR; TCRdb stores just in-frame clones and leaves some out. The table records about 110,000 clones, 45% to 60% of them present only once. Looked up from germline, CDR1 is MNHEY and CDR2 is SMNVEV (reference sequence). The CDR3 spans 15 residues. The V gene lost 0 bases and the J gene lost 5 bases, with 13 bases spanning the gap. The data derive from a study of CD8+ T cells in alopecia areata. Study-wide findings and caveats: Clonality in lesional scalp, especially alopecia totalis/universalis, exceeded that of normal scalp.

The sequence came from a human donor with alopecia areata. The sequencing input was NKG2D-low CD8+ T cells sorted from blood. This chain links TRBV27 with TRBJ2-5, with D possibly matching TRBD1 (6 bases). CDR3 DNA: TGTGCCAGCAGTTTATCGGCCAGGGGCTGGGAGACCCAGTACTTC. Residues: CASSLSARGWETQYF.